A single sample gave rise to the 28 T cell receptor beta chains below, sequenced in a study of cytomegalovirus exposure and HLA in healthy donors. Researchers ran the PCR with 60 Vbeta and 13 Jbeta primers. The repertoire was sequenced with immunoSEQ multiplex PCR; TCRdb's copy has only in-frame clones and lacks some. The repertoire has about 160,000 clones, over 80% of them found once; the top ten carry about 1.2%. Sequences were obtained from PBMCs. Receptor source: a boy younger than 10 in good health and CMV-seronegative.

This sequence joins TRBV7-2 and TRBJ1-3, with a possible D match to TRBD1 (6 bases). The CDR3 is 16 amino acids. V was cut by 5 bases and J by 0 bases, with 14 bases left in between. Germline lookup yields CDR1 SGHTA and CDR2 FQGNSA. As DNA, the CDR3 is TGTGCCAGCAGCCCGCAGACAGGAATCTCTGGAAACACCATATATTTT. Its protein is CASSPQTGISGNTIYF.

The V gene is TRBV6-5, the J gene TRBJ1-2, with 10 bases fitting TRBD1. With V trimmed by 3 bases and J by 4 bases, 2 bases remained unmatched. This CDR3 contains 14 residues. Germline CDR1 is MNHEY and CDR2 is SVGAGI. The chain's CDR3 is CASSYGTGVYGYTF. The CDR3 DNA reads as TGTGCCAGCAGTTATGGGACAGGGGTCTATGGCTACACCTTC.

This chain links TRBV11-2 with TRBJ1-1, with D maybe TRBD1 (5 bases). This CDR3 has 13 amino acids. V lost 11 bases and J 1 base, leaving 14 bases between the germline ends. CDR1 and CDR2 (germline): SGHAT, FQNNGV. CDR3 region: CAVPGGQNTEAFF. In DNA form, the CDR3 reads TGTGCCGTCCCGGGCGGACAGAACACTGAAGCTTTCTTT.

The table lists this clone with a count of one. The chain employs TRBV12-5 and TRBJ2-2, with D uncertain. With 5 bases removed from V and 6 bases from J, the gap between germline ends came to 10 bases. Germline assignment: CDR1 LGHNT and CDR2 FRNRAP. The CDR3 is made up of 13 amino acids. Here the CDR3 DNA reads TGTGCTAGTGGTACGATGGGCCCCGGGGAGCTGTTTTTT. This gives the protein CASGTMGPGELFF.

In its sample, this clone was seen a few times. The V call is TRBV11-2, the J call TRBJ2-4, with D unresolved. Germline assignment: CDR1 SGHAT and CDR2 FQNNGV. V was pared by 1 base and J by 0 bases, with 7 bases between. The CDR3 contains 15 residues. This chain's CDR3 is CASSLGGTAKNIQYF. The CDR3, as DNA: TGTGCCAGCAGCTTAGGCGGTACAGCCAAAAACATTCAGTACTTC. Variable domain in full (rest from reference TRBV11-2 and TRBJ2-4): EAGVAQSPRYKIIEKRQSVAFWCNPISGHATLYWYQQILGQGPKLLIQFQNNGVVDDSQLPKDRFSAERLKGVDSTLKIQPAKLEDSAVYLCASSLGGTAKNIQYFGAGTRLSVL.

The CDR3 DNA reads TGTGCCACCCAACAACGGCAGACAGGGCGGGCATATGAAAAACTGTTTTTT. This gives the protein CATQQRQTGRAYEKLFF. This chain links TRBV19 with TRBJ1-4, with 7 positions matching TRBD1. The CDR3 has 17 residues. Trimming at V came to 10 bases and at J to 6 bases, leaving 20 bases not matched to a gene. Germline CDR1 LNHDA, CDR2 SQIVND (reference sequence).

The V call is TRBV5-1, the J call TRBJ1-1, with D perhaps TRBD1 (6 bases). The CDR3 contains 12 residues. Germline V gene data show CDR1 as SGHRS and CDR2 as YFSETQ. Trimming shortened V by 5 bases and J by 10 bases, and 15 bases separated the two germline ends. Here the CDR3 reads CASSPDSNSAFF. The CDR3 coding sequence is TGCGCCAGCAGTCCGGACAGTAATTCAGCTTTCTTT.

V is TRBV7-2 and J is TRBJ2-5; 7 bases are shared with TRBD1. V lost 5 bases, J lost 4 bases, and 10 bases stayed unmatched. CDR3 length: 15 amino acids. Germline-derived CDR1 and CDR2 are SGHTA and FQGNSA. This CDR3 reads CASSPQKSGGETQYF. CDR3 coding DNA: TGTGCCAGCAGCCCCCAAAAATCAGGGGGAGAGACCCAGTACTTC.

The genes are TRBV7-2 and TRBJ2-1; 8 nucleotides agree with TRBD2. This CDR3 comprises 16 residues. CDR1 and CDR2 from the germline V gene are SGHTA and FQGNSA. V gave up 5 bases and J gave up 3 bases; unmatched junction bases: 9. The CDR3 protein is CASSRRTSPVYNEQFF. The CDR3 DNA is TGTGCCAGCAGCCGGAGGACTAGCCCGGTCTACAATGAGCAGTTCTTC.

The chain employs TRBV7-9 and TRBJ1-2; TRBD1 agrees at 7 bases. Germline assignment: CDR1 SEHNR and CDR2 FQNEAQ (reference sequence). This CDR3 comprises 14 residues. The V segment lost 6 bases and the J segment 2 bases; nucleotides outside the gene matches: 6. This CDR3 is CASSPKGQNYGYTF. CDR3 sequence (DNA): TGTGCCAGCAGTCCTAAGGGACAGAACTATGGCTACACCTTC.

The J gene is TRBJ1-3, the V gene TRBV6-1; the D is unclear. Trimming cost V 4 bases and J 7 bases, with 20 bases left between them. This CDR3 spans 16 amino acids. Germline CDR1 reads MNHNS; CDR2 reads SASEGT. The CDR3 DNA sequence: TGTGCCAGCAGTGGAAGAGACGGGAAATCGGGGAACACCATATATTTT. Protein: CASSGRDGKSGNTIYF.

This clone was detected only a few times. This chain links TRBV4-2 with TRBJ2-3; D remains unclear. This CDR3 spans 17 amino acids. Germline V gene sequence: CDR1 LGHNA, CDR2 YNFKEQ. V shed 0 bases and J shed 0 bases, with 13 bases lying between them. DNA of the CDR3: TGTGCCAGCAGCCAAGATCGATACGGCGGTAGCACAGATACGCAGTATTTT. Amino acid sequence: CASSQDRYGGSTDTQYF.

The chain uses TRBV6-6 and TRBJ2-5; 7 bases map to TRBD1. CDR3 length: 14 amino acids. CDR1 is MNHNY and CDR2 is SVGAGI in the germline V gene (reference sequence). The trim removed 2 bases at V and 3 bases at J, leaving 3 bases unmatched. The CDR3 spells CASSYRDSEETQYF. In DNA form, the CDR3 reads TGTGCCAGCAGTTACCGGGACAGCGAAGAGACCCAGTACTTC.

J is TRBJ1-1 and V is TRBV29-1; 8 bases line up with TRBD1. CDR1 SQVTM and CDR2 ANQGSEA come from the germline V gene. With 7 bases clipped from V and 4 bases from J, the junction kept 17 bases outside the gene matches. The CDR3 extends over 16 amino acids. CDR3 bases: TGCAGCGGGCGGGATTCCGGACAGGGAACAGGCACTGAAGCTTTCTTT. This sequence encodes CSGRDSGQGTGTEAFF.

A few counts support this clone. The chain has TRBV9 and TRBJ1-4; D is undetermined. In germline, CDR1 is SGDLS, CDR2 YYNGEE. V lost 2 bases and J 0 bases, leaving 5 bases between the germline ends. This CDR3 has 14 amino acids. CDR3 DNA: TGTGCCAGCAGCGTGGCAGCAACTAATGAAAAACTGTTTTTT. Protein: CASSVAATNEKLFF.

To note about this clone: The sample contains more than one DNA sequence encoding this CDR3. This sequence joins TRBV11-2 and TRBJ1-1; TRBD1 agrees at 7 bases. With V trimmed by 0 bases and J by 4 bases, 2 bases remained unmatched. Germline V gives CDR1 SGHAT, CDR2 FQNNGV. The CDR3 runs to 14 residues. CDR3 loop: CASSLDRTGTEAFF. CDR3 DNA: TGTGCCAGCAGCTTAGATAGGACAGGCACTGAAGCTTTCTTT.

In its sample, this clone was seen a few times. The chain recombines TRBV9 with TRBJ2-7; TRBD2 matches at 9 bases. Germline V gene data show CDR1 as SGDLS and CDR2 as YYNGEE. This CDR3 has 15 amino acids. Trimming removed 3 bases from V and 3 bases from J; junction bases left unmatched: 7. CDR3 sequence: CASSARSGRGYEQYF. The CDR3 bases are TGTGCCAGCAGCGCACGTAGCGGGAGAGGCTACGAGCAGTACTTC. The whole variable domain, filled in from reference TRBV9 and TRBJ2-7, reads DSGVTQTPKHLITATGQRVTLRCSPRSGDLSVYWYQQSLDQGLQFLIQYYNGEERAKGNILERFSAQQFPDLHSELNLSSLELGDSALYFCASSARSGRGYEQYFGPGTRLTVT.

With regard to this clone: At one of its ends the junction is not consistent with the germline gene, which may arise from a read error. This chain uses TRBV7-7 with TRBJ2-5; TRBD1 might be the D (6 bases). Germline assignment: CDR1 SSHAT and CDR2 FNYEAQ (reference sequence). The CDR3 runs to 16 residues. The CDR3 sequence: CASSQGPQGGLETQYF. For the CDR3, the DNA is TGTGCTAGCAGCCAGGGACCACAGGGCGGCCTTGAGACCCAGTACTTC.

The rearrangement uses TRBV9 and TRBJ1-1; D not resolved. The V gene's germline CDR1 is SGDLS and CDR2 YYNGEE. Trimming left V 0 bases short and J 4 bases short, with 10 bases between. The length of the CDR3 is 14 residues. This CDR3 is CASSVGVWSTEAFF. In nucleotides, the CDR3 is TGTGCCAGCAGCGTAGGAGTCTGGAGCACTGAAGCTTTCTTT.

Only a few counts were recorded for this clone. The chain carries TRBV30 and TRBJ1-2, with D perhaps TRBD1 (6 bases). The ends were cut back, 2 bases at V and 6 bases at J, with 13 bases in the middle. The germline CDR1 and CDR2 sequences are GTSNPN and SVGIG (reference sequence). This CDR3 contains 13 residues. In DNA form, the CDR3 reads TGTGCCTGGAGTTCCACAGGGCTTCATGGCTACACCTTC. It translates to CAWSSTGLHGYTF.

This chain connects TRBV19 to TRBJ1-5; D is unclear. V was cut by 6 bases and J by 5 bases, with 20 bases left in between. The CDR3 is 16 residues long. Germline V gene data show CDR1 as LNHDA and CDR2 as SQIVND (reference sequence). The CDR3 reads CASSPTTRHDHQPQHF. The CDR3 bases are TGTGCCAGTAGCCCCACAACACGACACGACCATCAGCCCCAGCATTTT. The full variable domain, with the rest looked up from reference TRBV19 and TRBJ1-5, is DGGITQSPKYLFRKEGQNVTLSCEQNLNHDAMYWYRQDPGQGLRLIYYSQIVNDFQKGDIAEGYSVSREKKESFPLTVTSAQKNPTAFYLCASSPTTRHDHQPQHFGDGTRLSIL.

This clone was detected only a few times. This chain uses TRBV12-5 with TRBJ2-5, with TRBD2 matching 16 bases. Germline loops: CDR1 LGHNT, CDR2 FRNRAP. The CDR3 length is 17 residues. The V and J ends lost 7 bases and 2 bases, in that order; junction bases with no gene match: 7. Here the CDR3 DNA reads TGTGCTAGTGACATCGGGACTAGCGGGGGGGATCAAGAGACCCAGTACTTC. Translation: CASDIGTSGGDQETQYF.

CDR3 loop: CASSQDLNRGRNEQFF. In DNA form, the CDR3 reads TGCGCCAGCAGCCAAGATCTGAACAGGGGGCGCAATGAGCAGTTCTTC. The chain has TRBV4-1 and TRBJ2-1, with 9 bases matching TRBD1. This CDR3 is 16 amino acids long. The V segment lost 0 bases and the J segment 6 bases; nucleotides outside the gene matches: 6. The V gene's germline CDR1 is MGHRA and CDR2 YSYEKL.

The rearrangement links TRBV7-9 to TRBJ1-2, with D perhaps matching TRBD1 (6 bases). The germline CDR1 and CDR2 sequences are SEHNR and FQNEAQ (reference sequence). Deletions cut 5 bases from V and 2 bases from J, with 9 bases between. The CDR3 totals 13 residues. The CDR3 reads CASSKGGNYGYTF. In nucleotides, the CDR3 is TGTGCCAGCAGCAAGGGGGGGAACTATGGCTACACCTTC.

The chain combines TRBV27 with TRBJ2-7; TRBD1 aligns across 10 bases. The CDR3 consists of 16 residues. V was clipped by 2 bases and J by 5 bases; unmatched bases: 9. Germline lookup yields CDR1 MNHEY and CDR2 SMNVEV (reference sequence). The CDR3 region is CASSLKWDRGSDEQYF. In nucleotides, the CDR3 is TGTGCCAGCAGTTTAAAGTGGGACAGGGGAAGCGACGAGCAGTACTTC.

The gene calls are TRBV7-9 and TRBJ1-4; 10 positions match TRBD1. This CDR3 has 14 amino acids. The J segment lost 10 bases and the V segment lost 3 bases, leaving 5 bases of the junction unmatched. Per germline, CDR1 SEHNR and CDR2 FQNEAQ (reference sequence). The CDR3 is CASSLGQGIGKLFF. The CDR3, as DNA: TGTGCCAGCAGCTTGGGACAGGGGATAGGAAAACTGTTTTTT.

The gene calls are TRBV6-5 and TRBJ2-1, with 14 bases lining up with TRBD2. CDR3 length: 16 residues. Losses at the gene ends were 4 bases for V and 8 bases for J; bases not matched to a gene: 7. The germline V gene has CDR1 MNHEY and CDR2 SVGAGI. The DNA of the CDR3 is TGTGCCAGCAGTTCCGTGGGACTAGCGGGGGTTCATGAGCAGTTCTTC. Translated: CASSSVGLAGVHEQFF.

The J gene is TRBJ2-7, the V gene TRBV5-1, with 7 nucleotides matching TRBD2. Germline V gives CDR1 SGHRS, CDR2 YFSETQ. The CDR3 is made up of 14 amino acids. Trimming removed 4 bases from V and 6 bases from J; junction bases left unmatched: 10. CDR3 coding DNA: TGCGCCAGCAGCCACGGGACTAACCTCCTCGAGCAGTACTTC. Translation gives CASSHGTNLLEQYF. Filled out from reference TRBV5-1 and TRBJ2-7, the complete variable domain reads KAGVTQTPRYLIKTRGQQVTLSCSPISGHRSVSWYQQTPGQGLQFLFEYFSETQRNKGNFPGRFSGRQFSNSRSEMNVSTLELGDSALYLCASSHGTNLLEQYFGPGTRLTVT.